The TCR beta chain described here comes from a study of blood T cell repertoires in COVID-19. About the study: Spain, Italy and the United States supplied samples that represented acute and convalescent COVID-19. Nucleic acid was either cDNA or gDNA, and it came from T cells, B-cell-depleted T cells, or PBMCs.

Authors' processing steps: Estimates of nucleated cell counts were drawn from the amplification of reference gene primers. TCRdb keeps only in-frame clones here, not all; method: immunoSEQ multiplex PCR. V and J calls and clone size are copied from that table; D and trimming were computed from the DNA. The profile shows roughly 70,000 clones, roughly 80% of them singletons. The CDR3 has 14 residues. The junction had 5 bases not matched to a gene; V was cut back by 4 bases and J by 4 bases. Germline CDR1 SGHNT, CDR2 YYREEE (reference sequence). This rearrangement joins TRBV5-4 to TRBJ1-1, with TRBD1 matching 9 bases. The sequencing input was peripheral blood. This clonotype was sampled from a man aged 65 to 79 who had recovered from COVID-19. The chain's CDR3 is CASSRTGEGTEAFF. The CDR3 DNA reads TGTGCCAGCAGCAGGACAGGGGAAGGCACTGAAGCTTTCTTT.